This T cell receptor beta chain comes out of a study of control samples from healthy donors and cancer patients. This table comes from immunoSEQ multiplex PCR, and its TCRdb copy is limited to in-frame clones, with some not included. This sample yields some 95,000 clones, of which around nine tenths are seen a single time; 13% to 15% belongs to the top ten. The clonotype comes from a man aged 30 to 45 in good health. Sample: blood.

The CDR3 region has the DNA TGTGCCAGCAGTCCCCAATCGCCTTTAGCCCGGTTGGAGCAGTACTTC. Its translation is CASSPQSPLARLEQYF. The V call is TRBV28, the J call TRBJ2-7, with no clear D. Germline V gene sequence: CDR1 MDHEN, CDR2 SYDVKM. The CDR3 is 16 residues long. Trimming shortened V by 5 bases and J by 7 bases, and 24 bases separated the two germline ends.